This TCR beta chain originates from a study of post-analysis software for immune sequencing data. On the study more broadly: Clinical courses comprised relapsing-remitting, secondary progressive and progressive-relapsing multiple sclerosis.

Included in the TCR beta cDNA libraries were unique molecular identifiers. Around 500,000 cDNA molecules came from about 1 to 10 million T cells. TCRdb independently ran MiXCR on the PCR reads; one entry per CDR3 protein. Of about 540,000 distinct CDR3 sequences in the sample, around 36% were seen once. Overall study results and limits: Patients with multiple sclerosis recorded significantly lower normalized Chao1 diversity than controls, the study found. Roughly 5 TRBV segments were significantly more frequent in patients than in controls. TRBV5-6, TRBV5-1 and TRBV20-1 were among these segments. Co-batched samples clustered tightly together by F measure.

Note on this clonotype: Its antigen is undetermined.

Deletions cut 7 bases from V and 8 bases from J, with 15 bases between. The CDR3 spans 14 residues. The germline CDR1 and CDR2 sequences are SGHTA and FQGNSA. The chain links TRBV7-2 to TRBJ1-6, with D perhaps TRBD1 (6 bases). The TCR sequence derives from a girl aged 2-17 years with multiple sclerosis. Sequenced: blood. CDR3 sequence (DNA): TGTGCCAGCACCGACACAGGGTTTTATTCACCCCTCCACTTT. Translation gives CASTDTGFYSPLHF.